One sample yielded the 6 T cell receptor beta chains listed below, sequenced in a study of T-cell reconstitution after alpha-beta-depleted transplantation in children. During its preparation, the TCRbeta library received unique molecular identifiers. TCRdb used MiXCR to reprocess the PCR reads, holding one entry per CDR3 protein. The sample comprises about 140,000 distinct CDR3 sequences, more than 8% of which are singletons, and 18% rests with the top ten. The sequences come from PBMCs, mostly from graft donor cells, collected 180 days after TCRalphabeta/CD19-depleted stem cell transplant. The source is a female patient aged 2-9 years who had a stem cell transplant for congenital amegakaryocytic thrombocytopenia, so the T cells may come from the graft donor.

This clonotype was picked up many times. This rearrangement joins TRBV3-1 to TRBJ2-7; D may be TRBD2 (5 bases). The germline gives CDR1 LGHDT, CDR2 YNNKEL (reference sequence). V lost 4 bases and J 0 bases, leaving 13 bases between the germline ends. CDR3 length: 15 residues. The CDR3 loop is CASSPRTGFSYEQYF. The CDR3 DNA sequence: TGTGCCAGCAGCCCGCGGACTGGCTTCTCCTACGAGCAGTACTTC.

This clonotype was picked up many times. CDR3 in DNA: TGCAGCGTCGGCTTGGACGGACCCTACGAGCAGTACTTC. This gives the protein CSVGLDGPYEQYF. The chain couples TRBV29-1 to TRBJ2-7; D is unresolved. Trimming cost V 6 bases and J 2 bases, with 14 bases left between them. Germline CDR1 SQVTM, CDR2 ANQGSEA. The CDR3 totals 13 residues.

V and J are TRBV12-3 or TRBV12-4 and TRBJ2-5; D may correspond to TRBD1 or TRBD2 (5 bases each). The CDR3 runs to 14 residues. Trimming left V 1 base short and J 5 bases short, with 11 bases between. The CDR3 bases are TGTGCCAGCAGTTTAGGTGGGACCCCCGAGACCCAGTACTTC. This codes for CASSLGGTPETQYF.

This chain connects TRBV7-2 to TRBJ2-3; TRBD2 matches 16 bases. Germline trimming cut 1 base from V and 3 bases from J; bases unmatched to any gene: 13. The length of the CDR3 is 21 residues. Germline V gene lookup returns CDR1 SGHTA and CDR2 FQGNSA. This CDR3 is CASSLGQGTSGRAKWTDTQYF. DNA for the CDR3: TGTGCCAGCAGCTTAGGGCAAGGGACTAGCGGGAGGGCCAAGTGGACAGATACGCAGTATTTT.

There are many counts of this clonotype. The chain uses TRBV7-6 and TRBJ2-1, with D tentatively TRBD2 (7 bases). Germline V gives CDR1 SGHVS, CDR2 FNYEAQ. V gave up 5 bases and J gave up 6 bases, with 14 bases separating them. The CDR3 is made up of 14 amino acids. The CDR3 is CASSVSGGLNEQFF. CDR3 sequence (DNA): TGTGCCAGCAGCGTATCGGGGGGCCTCAATGAGCAGTTCTTC.

This clonotype was observed many times. The V and J genes are TRBV29-1 and TRBJ2-7, with 7 bases lining up with TRBD2. Germline V CDR1 and CDR2: SQVTM, ANQGSEA. The V gene end was trimmed by 1 base and the J gene end by 3 bases; junction bases not matched to a gene: 3. The CDR3 extends over 13 amino acids. This chain's CDR3 is CSVEGGTNYEQYF. CDR3 DNA sequence: TGCAGCGTTGAAGGAGGGACTAACTACGAGCAGTACTTC.